This T cell receptor beta chain derives from a study of CD8 T cells in Susac syndrome. Remarks on this clonotype: Its antigen is still unknown.

Notes on the study in general: An acknowledgment was made by the study that its TCR sequencing and HLA analysis involved relatively few individuals.

Reverse transcription of roughly 0.45 to 1 ug RNA was carried out with random hexamers. Via MiXCR, TCRdb re-called the immunoSEQ multiplex PCR reads, giving one row per CDR3 protein. The table shows 100,000 to 150,000 distinct CDR3 sequences, with about 93% occurring only once. The CDR3 is made up of 17 amino acids. Germline V lookup: CDR1 SGHAT, CDR2 FQNNGV. The V gene end was trimmed by 5 bases and the J gene end by 4 bases; junction bases not matched to a gene: 16. The sample comprised CD8+ T cells from PBMCs. The TCR originated in a human donor with Susac syndrome. The rearrangement links TRBV11-2 to TRBJ2-7; TRBD1 matches 8 bases. This chain's CDR3 is CASSPLMGAGGGYEQYF. The CDR3 DNA is TGTGCCAGCAGCCCACTTATGGGTGCAGGGGGCGGATACGAGCAGTACTTC.